Listed below are T cell receptor beta chains from one sample, sequenced in a study of T cell responses to AZD1222 COVID-19 vaccine. Libraries were prepared by immunoSEQ multiplex PCR; TCRdb keeps only in-frame clonotypes and omits some of them. This sample yields nearly 110,000 clones, of which about nine tenths are seen a single time; 5% to 8% belongs to the top ten. This material consisted of peripheral blood, taken 28 days after the second AZD1222 dose. The receptors were sampled from an adult who received the AZD1222 COVID-19 vaccine. CDR3s include the opening cysteine and the closing phenylalanine or tryptophan. D genes are given only for firm matches. The size field is filled for only some rows; it gives once, few, many or a size class.

clone_size	d_call	v_call	j_call	cdr3_nt	cdr3_aa
NA	NA	TRBV27	TRBJ1-5	TGTGCCAGCAGTTTAGGTGGGCTAAGCAATCAGCCCCAGCATTTT	CASSLGGLSNQPQHF
NA	NA	TRBV5-1	TRBJ2-1	TGCGCCAGCAGCTTTCGACAGCAGGGCTACAATGAGCAGTTCTTC	CASSFRQQGYNEQFF
NA	NA	TRBV5-1	TRBJ1-1	TGCGCCAGCAGTTCCGAGTTGGGCCGGGGAAAAGCTTTCTTT	CASSSELGRGKAFF
NA	NA	TRBV7-2	TRBJ1-2	TGTGCCAGCAGCTTACCAAATGGGGTGACCCCTAACTATGGCTACACCTTC	CASSLPNGVTPNYGYTF
once	TRBD1	TRBV30	TRBJ2-7	TGTGCCTGGACCCGAACAGGGGTTTGGTACGAGCAGTACTTC	CAWTRTGVWYEQYF
NA	TRBD1	TRBV5-1	TRBJ1-6	TGCGCCAGCAGCACAGGGGAGGATTCACCCCTCCACTTT	CASSTGEDSPLHF
few	NA	TRBV5-4	TRBJ1-1	TGTGCCAGCAGCCCTCCGGGACGGAACACTGAAGCTTTCTTT	CASSPPGRNTEAFF
NA	NA	TRBV6-1	TRBJ2-3	TGTGCCAGCAGTGCAGCCCCTAGCACAGATACGCAGTATTTT	CASSAAPSTDTQYF
NA	TRBD2	TRBV3-1/TRBV3-2	TRBJ2-7	TGTGCCAGCAGCCAAGGGTTAGCGGGGACCTACGAGCAGTACTTC	CASSQGLAGTYEQYF
NA	NA	TRBV4-1	TRBJ1-5	TGCGCCAGCAGCCAAGGAGGGGACGGATCCCAGTCCCAGCATTTT	CASSQGGDGSQSQHF
once	NA	TRBV6-5	TRBJ1-2	TGTGCCAGCTCACGAGTAGGGGGGAAAAACTATGGCTACACCTTC	CASSRVGGKNYGYTF
NA	NA	TRBV12-5	TRBJ1-1	TGTGCTAGTGGTTTGGTATGGCACCCCCCGGAGGGTAGGAACACTGAAGCTTTCTTT	CASGLVWHPPEGRNTEAFF
NA	TRBD1	TRBV30	TRBJ1-1	TGTGCCTGGAGTGTAAGCCGGACAGGAAGAGACACTGAAGCTTTCTTT	CAWSVSRTGRDTEAFF
NA	NA	TRBV7-9	TRBJ2-7	TGTGCCAGCAGGTTAGGACAGTCCTCCGAGCAGTACTTC	CASRLGQSSEQYF
few	TRBD2	TRBV5-4	TRBJ2-2	TGTGCCAGCACCCATCCGACTAGCGGTACCGGGGAGCTGTTTTTT	CASTHPTSGTGELFF
NA	TRBD1	TRBV6-5	TRBJ1-3	TGTGCCAGCAGTCTACAGGGGGCGGCTAACACCATATATTTT	CASSLQGAANTIYF
NA	NA	TRBV10-1	TRBJ2-7	TGCGCCAGCAGTTATGGAGAGGTCGGCGAGCAGTACTTC	CASSYGEVGEQYF
once	NA	TRBV18	TRBJ2-7	TGTGCCAGCTCACCCCCGAGGAGTAGCTCCTACGAGCAGTACTTC	CASSPPRSSSYEQYF
NA	TRBD1	TRBV5-1	TRBJ1-4	TGCGCCAGCAGCTTACTCGGGACAGGGGGAGGTGAAAAACTGTTTTTT	CASSLLGTGGGEKLFF
NA	NA	TRBV6-4	TRBJ1-1	TGTGCCAGCAAAAAGGAGATGAACACTGAAGCTTTCTTT	CASKKEMNTEAFF
few	TRBD1	TRBV12-3/TRBV12-4	TRBJ1-2	TGTGCCAGCAGTTGGGCAGGGGGCTATGGCTACACCTTC	CASSWAGGYGYTF
NA	NA	TRBV7-2	TRBJ2-7	TGTGCCAGCAGCTTAGTAGGATCATCCTACGAGCAGTACTTC	CASSLVGSSYEQYF
NA	NA	TRBV19	TRBJ2-7	TGTGCCAGTAGTACCAGGGTTGGGGACGAGCAGTACTTC	CASSTRVGDEQYF
NA	NA	TRBV6-5	TRBJ1-1	TGTGCCAGCAGTTACTCGCCCCAGGTGAACACTGAAGCTTTCTTT	CASSYSPQVNTEAFF
NA	NA	TRBV2	TRBJ1-3	TGTGCCAGCATAGGACTGATCTCTGGAAACACCATATATTTT	CASIGLISGNTIYF
once	NA	TRBV6-5	TRBJ1-2	TGTGCCAGCAGTTATGGGGCATCCTATGGCTACACCTTC	CASSYGASYGYTF
NA	NA	TRBV7-8	TRBJ1-1	TGTGCCAGCAGCTTAAACAGGACACCGTCGGGGACTGAAGCTTTCTTT	CASSLNRTPSGTEAFF
NA	TRBD1	TRBV6-5	TRBJ1-2	TGTGCCAGCAGTTATGAGGGGGCGCAGGGCTATGGCTACACCTTC	CASSYEGAQGYGYTF
once	NA	TRBV6-5	TRBJ1-2	TGTGCCAGCAGTTCATGGTCTGGGGTCGCTGGCTACACCTTC	CASSSWSGVAGYTF
NA	NA	TRBV18	TRBJ2-1	TGTGCCAGCTCACCCGGACTGGACAATGAGCAGTTCTTC	CASSPGLDNEQFF
NA	TRBD2	TRBV7-2	TRBJ2-5	TGTGCCAGCAGCCCAGCGGGGGTTGAGACCCAGTACTTC	CASSPAGVETQYF
NA	TRBD1	TRBV6-4	TRBJ1-1	TGTGCCAGCAGTCCGTCAGGGGGCGGGGACACTGAAGCTTTCTTT	CASSPSGGGDTEAFF
NA	NA	TRBV5-1	TRBJ1-1	TGCGCCAGCAGCTTTGAAGGGACACCGGGCGTGGAAGCTTTCTTT	CASSFEGTPGVEAFF
NA	NA	TRBV5-4	TRBJ2-7	TGTGCCAGCAGCTTGGGGTACGAGCAGTACTTC	CASSLGYEQYF
NA	NA	TRBV12-3/TRBV12-4	TRBJ1-1	TGTGCCAGCACTTTGACAGCGAACACTGAAGCTTTCTTT	CASTLTANTEAFF
NA	TRBD1	TRBV27	TRBJ1-2	TGTGCCAGCAGTGTTGCCGGGACAGGGGAATATGGCTACACCTTC	CASSVAGTGEYGYTF
NA	TRBD1	TRBV6-5	TRBJ1-5	TGTGCCAGCAGTCTTGGACAGGGTAGCAATCAGCCCCAGCATTTT	CASSLGQGSNQPQHF
NA	NA	TRBV9	TRBJ1-1	TGTGCCAGCAGCGTAGGGACTTGGGGGACTGAAGCTTTCTTT	CASSVGTWGTEAFF
NA	NA	TRBV9	TRBJ1-2	TGTGCCAGCAAGCGGGACTATGGCTACACCTTC	CASKRDYGYTF
NA	NA	TRBV5-1	TRBJ2-3	TGCGCCAGCAGCACGCAGACTGGTGCAGATACGCAGTATTTT	CASSTQTGADTQYF
NA	NA	TRBV6-5	TRBJ2-5	TGTGCCAGCAGTTACGGTCTCGGTGGGGAGACCCAGTACTTC	CASSYGLGGETQYF
NA	TRBD1	TRBV29-1	TRBJ1-2	TGCAGCGTCGACAGGGCCCCCTATGGCTACACCTTC	CSVDRAPYGYTF
once	NA	TRBV6-5	TRBJ1-2	TGTGCCAGCAGAGCGGGACAAAACTATGGCTACACCTTC	CASRAGQNYGYTF
NA	NA	TRBV6-1	TRBJ1-5	TGTGCCAGCAGTAATAATCAGCCCCAGCATTTT	CASSNNQPQHF
NA	NA	TRBV29-1	TRBJ1-2	TGCAGCGTTGGTAGGCGGAGCAACTATGGCTACACCTTC	CSVGRRSNYGYTF